This entry lists 17 T cell receptor beta chains sequenced from one sample in a study of T cell responses to AZD1222 COVID-19 vaccine. Generated by immunoSEQ multiplex PCR, the TCRdb table keeps only in-frame clones and is missing some. The table has some 100,000 clones, around 87% seen once. Here the sequenced sample was peripheral blood, taken 28 days after the second AZD1222 dose. These receptors came from an adult who received the AZD1222 COVID-19 vaccine.

This clone appeared once. The J gene is TRBJ1-3, the V gene TRBV3-1 (or the pseudogene TRBV3-2); the D gene is possibly TRBD1 (5 bases). The CDR3 covers 18 residues. Germline V gene data show CDR1 as LGHDT and CDR2 as YNNKEL (reference sequence). Trimming shortened V by 2 bases and J by 0 bases, and 17 bases separated the two germline ends. The CDR3 sequence is CASSQWGRWPDSGNTIYF. In DNA, the CDR3 is TGTGCCAGCAGCCAATGGGGCAGATGGCCAGACTCTGGAAACACCATATATTTT.

The V call is TRBV5-3, the J call TRBJ2-4, with no clear D. TRBV5-3 carries the ORF label, with uncertain function. The CDR3 has 14 residues. Trimming left V 4 bases short and J 0 bases short, with 8 bases between. CDR3 region: CARSPILAKNIQYF. The CDR3 bases are TGTGCCAGAAGCCCAATCCTAGCCAAAAACATTCAGTACTTC.

The chain couples TRBV2 to TRBJ1-2, with TRBD1 as a possible D gene (6 bases). The germline V gene has CDR1 SNHLY and CDR2 FYNNEI. The CDR3 length is 14 residues. V was trimmed by 6 bases and J by 0 bases, leaving 11 bases between them. The chain's CDR3 is CASSTGQANYGYTF. CDR3 bases: TGTGCCAGCAGCACAGGGCAAGCTAACTATGGCTACACCTTC.

This clone appeared a few times. The chain has TRBV6-2 or TRBV6-3 and TRBJ2-7; no reliable D call. The CDR3 loop spans 13 amino acids. Germline CDR1 and CDR2: MNHEY and SVGEGT. V was shortened by 0 bases and J by 7 bases, with 10 bases between the two germline ends. The CDR3 nucleotides are TGTGCCAGCAGTTACTCGGAACAGCCGGAGCAGTACTTC. As protein: CASSYSEQPEQYF.

The chain employs TRBV11-3 and TRBJ2-1; D ambiguous. The germline CDR1 and CDR2 sequences are SGHNT and YENEEA. The ends were cut back, 0 bases at V and 4 bases at J, with 13 bases in the middle. This CDR3 comprises 16 residues. DNA for the CDR3: TGTGCCAGCAGCTTAGAAAGCACTCCCGCATACAATGAGCAGTTCTTC. It translates to CASSLESTPAYNEQFF.

The CDR3 spells CASSFPPDQPQHF. The CDR3 DNA reads as TGTGCCAGTAGTTTCCCACCGGATCAGCCCCAGCATTTT. The J gene is TRBJ1-5, the V gene TRBV19; D gene uncertain. The germline CDR1 and CDR2 sequences are LNHDA and SQIVND (reference sequence). V lost 5 bases and J 5 bases, leaving 10 bases between the germline ends. This CDR3 is 13 amino acids long.

The chain is built from TRBV24-1 and TRBJ1-1; D might be TRBD1 (5 bases). Trimming took 4 bases from V and 3 from J, leaving 11 bases between them. The CDR3 runs to 14 residues. The germline V gene has CDR1 KGHDR and CDR2 SFDVKD. CDR3 bases: TGTGCCACCAGTGAAGCTGGGGGGGACACTGAAGCTTTCTTT. Translation: CATSEAGGDTEAFF.

The chain is built from TRBV6-5 and TRBJ2-1, with 11 bases matching TRBD2. This CDR3 is built from 14 residues. J lost 6 bases, V lost 2 bases, and 0 bases had no gene match. Looked up from germline, CDR1 is MNHEY and CDR2 is SVGAGI. For the CDR3, the DNA is TGTGCCAGCAGTTACGGGACTAGCGGCAATGAGCAGTTCTTC. As protein: CASSYGTSGNEQFF.

The genes are TRBV7-9 and TRBJ2-1, with D tentatively TRBD2 (6 bases). Trimming shortened V by 4 bases and J by 6 bases, and 10 bases separated the two germline ends. The CDR3 is made up of 13 amino acids. Germline V gene data show CDR1 as SEHNR and CDR2 as FQNEAQ (reference sequence). CDR3 loop: CASSYGGVNEQFF. In DNA, the CDR3 is TGTGCCAGCAGCTATGGCGGGGTCAATGAGCAGTTCTTC.

Only one count was recorded for this clone. V and J are TRBV30 and TRBJ1-4; weak D call: TRBD1 (5 bases). The CDR3 has 16 residues. Germline V gene lookup returns CDR1 GTSNPN and CDR2 SVGIG (reference sequence). With 0 bases removed from V and 3 bases from J, the gap between germline ends came to 14 bases. The DNA for the CDR3 is TGTGCCTGGAGTGTACTGTGGGGCCGAGCTAATGAAAAACTGTTTTTT. This translates into CAWSVLWGRANEKLFF.

V is TRBV19 and J is TRBJ2-2, with 7 bases that match TRBD2. CDR3 length: 15 amino acids. V trimming: 8 bases; J trimming: 7 bases; junction bases outside the gene matches: 13. CDR1 LNHDA and CDR2 SQIVND come from the germline V gene (reference sequence). The CDR3 nucleotides are TGTGCCAGTTGGGACTCGGGGGGTGGTGTCGGGGAGCTGTTTTTT. It is translated as CASWDSGGGVGELFF.

V is TRBV14 and J is TRBJ1-2, with 8 bases matching TRBD1. With 3 bases clipped from V and 4 bases from J, the junction kept 7 bases outside the gene matches. CDR3 length: 15 amino acids. Germline V gene data show CDR1 as SGHDN and CDR2 as FVKESK. CDR3 region: CASSQAGTGPYGYTF. CDR3 nucleotides: TGTGCCAGCAGCCAGGCCGGGACAGGACCCTATGGCTACACCTTC.

This clone was detected a few times. The genes are TRBV10-3 and TRBJ2-7; no firm D call. Germline CDR1 and CDR2: ENHRY and SYGVKD. The CDR3 sequence is 12 residues long. V dropped 4 bases and J dropped 7 bases, with 11 bases sitting between them. CDR3 sequence: CAISVKGDEQYF. The CDR3 nucleotides are TGTGCCATCAGTGTCAAGGGTGATGAGCAGTACTTC.

This clone showed up just a few times. This chain connects TRBV19 to TRBJ2-7; D is undetermined. Germline V gene sequence: CDR1 LNHDA, CDR2 SQIVND (reference sequence). CDR3 length equals 15 residues. V lost 3 bases and J 3 bases, leaving 15 bases between the germline ends. This chain's CDR3 is CASSIKGSSGYEQYF. The CDR3 region has the DNA TGTGCCAGTAGTATCAAAGGGTCCTCGGGCTACGAGCAGTACTTC.

This clone was observed a single time. The chain couples TRBV5-1 to TRBJ1-2; the D gene is possibly TRBD1 (5 bases). CDR1 and CDR2 (germline): SGHRS, YFSETQ. V lost 1 base, J lost 4 bases, and 8 bases lay in between. The length of the CDR3 is 13 residues. The CDR3, as DNA: TGCGCCAGCAGCTTGACAGGACTCTATGGCTACACCTTC. It encodes CASSLTGLYGYTF.

The table lists this clone with a few counts. V gene TRBV5-1 combines with J gene TRBJ1-4, with D unresolved. Germline V gene sequence: CDR1 SGHRS, CDR2 YFSETQ. The V end lost 3 bases, the J end lost 7 bases, and 13 bases lay between the germline ends. The CDR3 is 14 residues long. The DNA for the CDR3 is TGCGCCAGCAGCTGGGCGCGGGGTGGTGAAAAACTGTTTTTT. Protein sequence: CASSWARGGEKLFF.

This clone was seen only a few times. The chain combines TRBV28 with TRBJ1-5; 9 positions agree with TRBD1. V trimming: 5 bases; J trimming: 0 bases; junction bases outside the gene matches: 14. The CDR3 spans 19 residues. In germline, CDR1 is MDHEN, CDR2 SYDVKM. The CDR3 bases are TGTGCCAGCAGTAATCACAGGGGGCTGGGAACTTATAGCAATCAGCCCCAGCATTTT. Translated, it gives CASSNHRGLGTYSNQPQHF.